This TCR beta chain was recorded in a study of blood T cell repertoires in COVID-19. Across the whole study: Samples representing acute and convalescent COVID-19 were sourced from the United States, Italy and Spain.

Libraries were prepared by immunoSEQ multiplex PCR; TCRdb keeps only in-frame clonotypes and omits some of them. Among about 330,000 clones listed, around 87% were seen once. This receptor was obtained from a woman aged 30 to 39 who had recovered from COVID-19. The sample taken for sequencing was PBMCs or T cells enriched from blood (not recorded which).

In DNA form, the CDR3 reads TGTGCCAGCAGCCTCAGGGGTAGAGGGGATGAAAAACTGTTTTTT. Its translation: CASSLRGRGDEKLFF. V and J are TRBV11-2 and TRBJ1-4; weak D call: TRBD1 (6 bases). From germline, CDR1 is SGHAT and CDR2 FQNNGV. Trimming shortened V by 5 bases and J by 6 bases, and 16 bases separated the two germline ends. The CDR3 runs to 15 residues.